The subject of this entry is one TCR beta chain. Its antigen is currently unknown. Participants, patients aged 18 to 65, had newly diagnosed hyperthyroidism with a duration under 2 months. Amplified TCR beta CDR3 regions came from RNA transcripts. TCR CDR3 regions were first amplified by RT-PCR with HTBI primers. Via MiXCR, TCRdb re-called the multiplex PCR reads, giving one row per CDR3 protein. The sample has around 350,000 distinct CDR3 sequences, 20% to 30% seen once. This specimen comes from a study of T cells in Graves' hyperthyroidism and ophthalmopathy. Regarding the study as a whole: The blood repertoire included most of the expanded thyroid clonotypes above 0.001.

With 10 bases clipped from V and 6 bases from J, the junction kept 11 bases outside the gene matches. CDR1 is MDHEN, CDR2 SYDVKM, per germline. The CDR3 runs to 14 residues. The rearrangement joins TRBV28 to TRBJ2-4, with 8 bases that match TRBD2. This TCR was sampled from a man aged 45-60 years with Graves' hyperthyroidism. Input material: blood. As DNA, the CDR3 is TGTGCCACAGCTGGTGCGGGAGGCCGAAACATTCAGTACTTC. Residues: CATAGAGGRNIQYF.